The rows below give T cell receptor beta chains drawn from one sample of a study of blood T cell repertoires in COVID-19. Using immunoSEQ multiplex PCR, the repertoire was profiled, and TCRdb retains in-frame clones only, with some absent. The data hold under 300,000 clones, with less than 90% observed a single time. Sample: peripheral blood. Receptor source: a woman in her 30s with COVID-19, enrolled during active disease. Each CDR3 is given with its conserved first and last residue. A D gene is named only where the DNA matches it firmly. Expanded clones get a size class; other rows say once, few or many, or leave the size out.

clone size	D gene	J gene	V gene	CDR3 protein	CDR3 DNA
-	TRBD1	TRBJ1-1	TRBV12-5	CASGRGGRNTEAFF	TGTGCTAGTGGGCGAGGGGGCCGAAACACTGAAGCTTTCTTT
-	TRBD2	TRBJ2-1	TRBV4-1	CASSLGLAGGIYNEQFF	TGCGCCAGCAGCCTTGGACTAGCGGGGGGAATATACAATGAGCAGTTCTTC
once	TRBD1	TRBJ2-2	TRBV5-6	CASSLAQGAGRTGELFF	TGTGCCAGCAGCTTGGCCCAGGGGGCGGGTAGGACCGGGGAGCTGTTTTTT
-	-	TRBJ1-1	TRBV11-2	CASSLRQSNTEAFF	TGTGCCAGCAGCTTGAGACAGTCGAACACTGAAGCTTTCTTT
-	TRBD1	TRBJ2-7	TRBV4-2	CASSQDGTGTYEQYF	TGTGCCAGCAGCCAAGATGGGACAGGGACCTACGAGCAGTACTTC
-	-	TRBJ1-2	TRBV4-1	CASSQDPYYGYTF	TGCGCCAGCAGCCAAGATCCTTACTATGGCTACACCTTC
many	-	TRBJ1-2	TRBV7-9	CASSLGGPSTRSGYTF	TGTGCCAGCAGCTTAGGGGGCCCGTCAACAAGAAGTGGCTACACCTTC
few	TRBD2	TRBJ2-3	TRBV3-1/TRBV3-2	CATYPIGLAGEGTDTQYF	TGTGCCACCTACCCAATTGGACTAGCGGGGGAGGGCACAGATACGCAGTATTTT
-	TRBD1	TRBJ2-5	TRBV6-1	CASSEGGQGIQETQYF	TGTGCCAGCAGTGAAGGGGGACAGGGGATACAAGAGACCCAGTACTTC
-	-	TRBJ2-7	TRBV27	CASSFATAAYEQYF	TGTGCCAGCAGTTTCGCGACAGCCGCCTACGAGCAGTACTTC
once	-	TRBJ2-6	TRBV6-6	CASSPSSGANVLTF	TGTGCCAGCAGTCCCTCCTCTGGGGCCAACGTCCTGACTTTC